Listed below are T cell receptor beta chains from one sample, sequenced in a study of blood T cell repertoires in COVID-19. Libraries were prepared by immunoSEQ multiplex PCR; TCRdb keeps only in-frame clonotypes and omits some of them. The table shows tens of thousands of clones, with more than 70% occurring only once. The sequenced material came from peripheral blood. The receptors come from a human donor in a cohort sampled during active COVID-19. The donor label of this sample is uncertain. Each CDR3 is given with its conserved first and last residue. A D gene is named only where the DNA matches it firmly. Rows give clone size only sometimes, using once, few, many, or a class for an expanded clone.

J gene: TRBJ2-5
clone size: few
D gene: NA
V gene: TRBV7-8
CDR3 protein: CASILGGRSGAETQYF
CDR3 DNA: TGTGCCAGCATCCTAGGGGGCAGGTCGGGAGCAGAGACCCAGTACTTC

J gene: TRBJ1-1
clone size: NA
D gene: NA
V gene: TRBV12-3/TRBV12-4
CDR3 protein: CASTHTSNTEAFF
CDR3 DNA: TGTGCCAGCACCCACACCTCGAACACTGAAGCTTTCTTT

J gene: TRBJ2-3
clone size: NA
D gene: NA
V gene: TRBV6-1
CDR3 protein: CASSEVSGVTDTQYF
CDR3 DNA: TGTGCCAGCAGTGAAGTAAGCGGTGTCACAGATACGCAGTATTTT

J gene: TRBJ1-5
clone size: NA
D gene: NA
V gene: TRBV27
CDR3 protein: CASSLNIPWSNQPQHF
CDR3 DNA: TGTGCCAGCAGTTTAAACATTCCGTGGAGCAATCAGCCCCAGCATTTT

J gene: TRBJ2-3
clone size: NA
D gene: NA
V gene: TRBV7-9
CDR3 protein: CASRLSGSTDTQYF
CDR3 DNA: TGTGCCAGCCGACTAAGCGGGAGCACAGATACGCAGTATTTT

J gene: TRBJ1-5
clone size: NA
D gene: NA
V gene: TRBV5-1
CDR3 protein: CASSPDGRLHQPQHF
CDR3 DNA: TGCGCCAGCAGCCCGGACGGGAGATTACATCAGCCCCAGCATTTT

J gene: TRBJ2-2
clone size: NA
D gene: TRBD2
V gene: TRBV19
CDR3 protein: CASSILAGVDTGELFF
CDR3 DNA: TGTGCCAGTAGTATCTTAGCGGGAGTCGACACCGGGGAGCTGTTTTTT

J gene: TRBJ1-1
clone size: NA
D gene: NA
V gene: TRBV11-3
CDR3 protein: CASSFAGGRAFF
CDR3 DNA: TGTGCCAGCAGCTTTGCCGGGGGGAGAGCTTTCTTT

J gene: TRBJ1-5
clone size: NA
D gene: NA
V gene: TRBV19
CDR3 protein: CASSRVSIGNQPQHF
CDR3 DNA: TGTGCCAGTAGTCGGGTTTCCATTGGCAATCAGCCCCAGCATTTT

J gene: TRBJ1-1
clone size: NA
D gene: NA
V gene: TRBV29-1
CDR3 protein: CSDGLNTEAFF
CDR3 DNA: TGCAGCGATGGACTCAACACTGAAGCTTTCTTT

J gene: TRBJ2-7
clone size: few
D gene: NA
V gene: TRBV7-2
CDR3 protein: CASSPRRQRAYEQYF
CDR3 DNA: TGTGCCAGCAGCCCACGGCGGCAGAGAGCCTACGAGCAGTACTTC

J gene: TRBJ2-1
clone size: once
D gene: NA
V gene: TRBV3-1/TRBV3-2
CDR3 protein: CASSPAGSRRNEQFF
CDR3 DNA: TGTGCCAGCAGCCCCGCGGGCTCCCGGCGGAATGAGCAGTTCTTC

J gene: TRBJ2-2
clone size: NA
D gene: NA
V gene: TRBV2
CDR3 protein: CASSVTSNTGELFF
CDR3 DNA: TGTGCCAGCAGTGTGACTTCGAACACCGGGGAGCTGTTTTTT

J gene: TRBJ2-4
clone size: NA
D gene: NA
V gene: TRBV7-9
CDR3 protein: CASSLRPGDQYF
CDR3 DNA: TGTGCCAGCAGCTTAAGACCGGGGGATCAGTACTTC

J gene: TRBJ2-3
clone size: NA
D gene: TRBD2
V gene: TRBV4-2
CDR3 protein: CASSQEGEGDSTDTQYF
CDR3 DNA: TGTGCCAGCAGCCAAGAAGGGGAGGGCGATAGCACAGATACGCAGTATTTT

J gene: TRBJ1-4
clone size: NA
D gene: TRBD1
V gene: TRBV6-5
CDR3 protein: CASSSTGGPVGKLFF
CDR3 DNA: TGTGCCAGCAGTTCGACAGGGGGGCCGGTAGGAAAACTGTTTTTT

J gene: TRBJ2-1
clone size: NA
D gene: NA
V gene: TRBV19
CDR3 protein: CASNGGGTVGAWFF
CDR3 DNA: TGTGCCAGTAACGGGGGAGGCACGGTGGGTGCTTGGTTCTTC

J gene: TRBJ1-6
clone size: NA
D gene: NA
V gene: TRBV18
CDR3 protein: CASSPTGGADSPLHF
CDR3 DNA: TGTGCCAGCTCACCGACCGGAGGTGCAGATTCACCCCTCCACTTT

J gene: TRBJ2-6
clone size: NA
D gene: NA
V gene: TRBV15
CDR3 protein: CATSRVVWSGSGANVLTF
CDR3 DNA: TGTGCCACCAGCAGAGTGGTCTGGTCAGGTTCTGGGGCCAACGTCCTGACTTTC

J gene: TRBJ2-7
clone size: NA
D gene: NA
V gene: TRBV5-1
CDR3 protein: CASSLDRVSYEQYF
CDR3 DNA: TGCGCCAGCAGCTTGGACAGGGTATCCTACGAGCAGTACTTC

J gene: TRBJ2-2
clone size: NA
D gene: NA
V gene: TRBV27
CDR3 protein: CASSFSQGYTGELFF
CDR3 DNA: TGTGCCAGCAGTTTTTCTCAGGGATACACCGGGGAGCTGTTTTTT

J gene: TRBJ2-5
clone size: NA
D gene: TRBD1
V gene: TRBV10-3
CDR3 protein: CAISEPRTGKGQETQYF
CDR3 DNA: TGTGCCATCAGTGAGCCGCGGACAGGGAAGGGCCAAGAGACCCAGTACTTC

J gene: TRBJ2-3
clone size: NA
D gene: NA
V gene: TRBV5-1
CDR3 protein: CASSSEGEGGDTQYF
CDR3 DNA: TGCGCCAGCAGCTCGGAGGGGGAGGGGGGAGATACGCAGTATTTT

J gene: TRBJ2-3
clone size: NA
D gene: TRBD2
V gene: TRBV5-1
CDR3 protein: CASSLLAGDTQYF
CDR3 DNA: TGCGCCAGCAGCTTACTAGCGGGAGATACGCAGTATTTT

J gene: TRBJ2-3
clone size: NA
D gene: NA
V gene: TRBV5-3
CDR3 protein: CARSPGLRFTDTQYF
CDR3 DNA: TGTGCCAGAAGCCCCGGGTTGCGCTTCACAGATACGCAGTATTTT

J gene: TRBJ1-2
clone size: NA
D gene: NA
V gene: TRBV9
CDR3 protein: CASSVGQVNGYTF
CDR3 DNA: TGTGCCAGCAGCGTAGGCCAGGTGAATGGCTACACCTTC

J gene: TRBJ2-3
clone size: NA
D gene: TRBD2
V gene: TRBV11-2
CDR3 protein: CASSLSLAGALDTQYF
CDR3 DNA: TGTGCCAGCAGCCTTTCACTAGCGGGAGCCCTGGATACGCAGTATTTT

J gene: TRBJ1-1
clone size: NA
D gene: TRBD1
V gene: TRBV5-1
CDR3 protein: CASRGQGSSTEAFF
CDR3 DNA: TGCGCCAGCAGGGGACAGGGTTCGAGCACTGAAGCTTTCTTT

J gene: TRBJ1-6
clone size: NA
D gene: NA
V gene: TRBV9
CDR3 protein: CASSVAWGQESPLHF
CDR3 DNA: TGTGCCAGCAGCGTAGCCTGGGGGCAAGAATCACCCCTCCACTTT

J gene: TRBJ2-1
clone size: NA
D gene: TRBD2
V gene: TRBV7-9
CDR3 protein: CASSLDSGTEQFF
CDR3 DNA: TGTGCCAGCAGCTTAGATAGCGGGACAGAGCAGTTCTTC

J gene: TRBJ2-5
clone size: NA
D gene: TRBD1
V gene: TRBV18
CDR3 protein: CASSPRTGGGLETQYF
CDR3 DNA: TGTGCCAGCTCACCACGGACAGGGGGCGGCTTAGAGACCCAGTACTTC

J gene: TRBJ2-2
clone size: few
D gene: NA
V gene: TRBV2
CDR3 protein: CASTTDEGGPGELFF
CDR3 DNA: TGTGCCAGCACTACCGACGAGGGGGGGCCCGGGGAGCTGTTTTTT

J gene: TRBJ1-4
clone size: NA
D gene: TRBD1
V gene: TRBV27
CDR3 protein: CASSRRTGGAEKLFF
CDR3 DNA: TGTGCCAGCAGTAGGCGGACAGGGGGAGCCGAAAAACTGTTTTTT

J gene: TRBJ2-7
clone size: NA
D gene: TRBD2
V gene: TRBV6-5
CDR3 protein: CASSFVAGGPPGEQYF
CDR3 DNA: TGTGCCAGCAGTTTTGTGGCGGGAGGGCCCCCGGGCGAGCAGTACTTC

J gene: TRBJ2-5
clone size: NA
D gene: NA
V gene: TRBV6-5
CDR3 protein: CASSYSPGWETQYF
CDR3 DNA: TGTGCCAGCAGTTACTCACCGGGGTGGGAGACCCAGTACTTC

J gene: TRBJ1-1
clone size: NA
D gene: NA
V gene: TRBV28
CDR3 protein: CASRLWGGVGTEAFF
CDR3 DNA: TGTGCCAGCAGACTCTGGGGGGGCGTAGGCACTGAAGCTTTCTTT

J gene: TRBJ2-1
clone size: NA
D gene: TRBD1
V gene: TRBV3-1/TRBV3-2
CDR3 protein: CASSLGTGGYNEQFF
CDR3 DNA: TGTGCCAGCAGTCTTGGGACAGGGGGGTACAATGAGCAGTTCTTC

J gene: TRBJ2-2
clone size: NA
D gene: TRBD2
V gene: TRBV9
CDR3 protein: CASSGGLADGELFF
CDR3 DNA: TGTGCCAGCAGCGGGGGACTAGCAGATGGGGAGCTGTTTTTT

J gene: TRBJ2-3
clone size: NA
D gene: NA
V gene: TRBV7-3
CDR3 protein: CASSSRRRDTQYF
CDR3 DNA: TGTGCCAGCAGCAGCCGGAGGCGGGATACGCAGTATTTT

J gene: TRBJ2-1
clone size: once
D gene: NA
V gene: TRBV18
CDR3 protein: CASSPTPRGRRGHEQFF
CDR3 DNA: TGTGCCAGCTCACCAACCCCCCGGGGTAGGCGGGGGCATGAGCAGTTCTTC

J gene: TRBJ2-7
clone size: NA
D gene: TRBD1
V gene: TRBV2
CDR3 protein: CASNRQGAVEQYF
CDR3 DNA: TGTGCCAGCAACCGACAGGGGGCAGTCGAGCAGTACTTC

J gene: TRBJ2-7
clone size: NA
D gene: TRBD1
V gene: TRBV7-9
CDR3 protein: CASSGGQGASYEQYF
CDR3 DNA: TGTGCCAGCAGCGGGGGACAGGGCGCTTCCTACGAGCAGTACTTC